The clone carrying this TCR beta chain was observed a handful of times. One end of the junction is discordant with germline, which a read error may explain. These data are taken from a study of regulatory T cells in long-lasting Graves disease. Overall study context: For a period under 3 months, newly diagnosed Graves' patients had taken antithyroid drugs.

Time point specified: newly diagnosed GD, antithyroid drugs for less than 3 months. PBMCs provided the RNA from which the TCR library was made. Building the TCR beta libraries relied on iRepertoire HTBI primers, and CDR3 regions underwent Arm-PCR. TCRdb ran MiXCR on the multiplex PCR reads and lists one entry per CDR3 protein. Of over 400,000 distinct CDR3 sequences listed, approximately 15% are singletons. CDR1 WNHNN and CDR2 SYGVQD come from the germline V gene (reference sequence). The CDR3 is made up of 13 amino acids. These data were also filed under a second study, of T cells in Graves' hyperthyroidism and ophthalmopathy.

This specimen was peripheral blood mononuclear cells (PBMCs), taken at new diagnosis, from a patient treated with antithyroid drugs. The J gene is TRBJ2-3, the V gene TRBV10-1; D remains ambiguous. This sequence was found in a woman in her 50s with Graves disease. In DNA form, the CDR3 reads TGTGCCAGCAGTGTGGGGTCATCAGATACGCAGTATTTT. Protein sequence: CASSVGSSDTQYF.